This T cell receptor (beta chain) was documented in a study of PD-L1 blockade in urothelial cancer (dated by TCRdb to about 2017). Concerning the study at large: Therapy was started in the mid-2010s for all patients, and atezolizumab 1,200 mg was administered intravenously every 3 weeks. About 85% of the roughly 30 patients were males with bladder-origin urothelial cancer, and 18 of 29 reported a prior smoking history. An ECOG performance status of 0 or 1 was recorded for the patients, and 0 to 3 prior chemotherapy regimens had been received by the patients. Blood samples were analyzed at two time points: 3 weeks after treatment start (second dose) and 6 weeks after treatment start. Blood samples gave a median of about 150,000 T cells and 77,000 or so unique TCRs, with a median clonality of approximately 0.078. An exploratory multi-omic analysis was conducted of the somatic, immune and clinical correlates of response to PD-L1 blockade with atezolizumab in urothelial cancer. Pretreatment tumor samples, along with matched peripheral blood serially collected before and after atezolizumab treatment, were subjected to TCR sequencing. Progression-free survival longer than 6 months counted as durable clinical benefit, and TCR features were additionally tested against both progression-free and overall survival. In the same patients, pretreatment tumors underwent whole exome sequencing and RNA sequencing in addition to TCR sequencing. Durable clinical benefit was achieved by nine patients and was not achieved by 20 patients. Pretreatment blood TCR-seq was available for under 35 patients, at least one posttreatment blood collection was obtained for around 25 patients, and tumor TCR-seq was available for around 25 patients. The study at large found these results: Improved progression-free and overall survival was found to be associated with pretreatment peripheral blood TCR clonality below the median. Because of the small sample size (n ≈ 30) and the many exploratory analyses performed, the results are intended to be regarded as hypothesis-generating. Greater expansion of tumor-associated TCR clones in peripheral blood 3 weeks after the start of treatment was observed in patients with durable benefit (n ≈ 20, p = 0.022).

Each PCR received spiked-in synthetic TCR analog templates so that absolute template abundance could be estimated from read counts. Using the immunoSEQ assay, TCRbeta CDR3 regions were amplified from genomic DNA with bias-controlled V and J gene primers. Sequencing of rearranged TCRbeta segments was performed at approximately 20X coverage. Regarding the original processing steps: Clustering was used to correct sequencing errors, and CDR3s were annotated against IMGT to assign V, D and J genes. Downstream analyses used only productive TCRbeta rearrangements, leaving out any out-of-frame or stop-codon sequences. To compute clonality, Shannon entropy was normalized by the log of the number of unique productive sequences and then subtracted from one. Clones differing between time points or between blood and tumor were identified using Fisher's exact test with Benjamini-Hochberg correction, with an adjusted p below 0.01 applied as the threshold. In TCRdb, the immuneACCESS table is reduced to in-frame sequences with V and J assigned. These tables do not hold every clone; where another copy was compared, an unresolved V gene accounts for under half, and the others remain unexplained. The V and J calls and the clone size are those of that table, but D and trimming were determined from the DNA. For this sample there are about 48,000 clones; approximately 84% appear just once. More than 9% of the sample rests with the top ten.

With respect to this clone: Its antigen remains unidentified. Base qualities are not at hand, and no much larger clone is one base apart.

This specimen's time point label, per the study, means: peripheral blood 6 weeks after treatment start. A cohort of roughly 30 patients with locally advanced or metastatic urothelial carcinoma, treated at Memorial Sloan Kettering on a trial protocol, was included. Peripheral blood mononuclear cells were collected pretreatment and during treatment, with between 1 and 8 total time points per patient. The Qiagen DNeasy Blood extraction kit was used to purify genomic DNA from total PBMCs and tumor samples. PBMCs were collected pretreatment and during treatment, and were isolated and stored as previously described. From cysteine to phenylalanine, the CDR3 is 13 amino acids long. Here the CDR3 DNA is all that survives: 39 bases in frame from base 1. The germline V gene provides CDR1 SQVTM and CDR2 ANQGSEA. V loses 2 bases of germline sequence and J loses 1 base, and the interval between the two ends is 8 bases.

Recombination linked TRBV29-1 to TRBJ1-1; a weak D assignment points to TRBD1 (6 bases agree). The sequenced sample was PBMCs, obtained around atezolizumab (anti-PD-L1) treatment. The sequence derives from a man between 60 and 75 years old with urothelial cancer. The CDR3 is CSVERGQNTEAFF. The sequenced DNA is TGCAGCGTTGAAAGGGGACAGAACACTGAAGCTTTCTTT.